One sample yielded the 2 T cell receptor beta chains listed below, sequenced in a study of regulatory T cells in long-lasting Graves disease. Arm-PCR of CDR3 regions with iRepertoire HTBI primers generated TCR beta libraries. TCRdb independently ran MiXCR on the multiplex PCR reads; one entry per CDR3 protein. Among approximately 470,000 distinct CDR3 sequences listed, about 20% were seen once. Time point noted: persistent/refractory GD, antithyroid drugs over 5 years with positive TRAb. The TCR library used RNA extracted from PBMCs. The source material was peripheral blood mononuclear cells (PBMCs), sampled when the disease was refractory, from a patient treated with antithyroid drugs. Receptors were obtained from a female donor with Graves disease.

This clonotype was seen at least ten times. The chain combines TRBV11-2 with TRBJ1-2; 8 nucleotides agree with TRBD1. Germline loops: CDR1 SGHAT, CDR2 FQNNGV. The ends lost 0 bases at V and 4 bases at J; junction bases unmatched: 4. The CDR3 is 15 amino acids. CDR3 amino acids: CASSLDGDRLYGYTF. In nucleotides, the CDR3 is TGTGCCAGCAGCTTAGATGGGGACAGGCTCTATGGCTACACCTTC.

This clonotype has a count of ten or more. The chain joins TRBV6-1 to TRBJ2-7; unclear D gene. The CDR3 consists of 14 residues. V lost 6 bases and J 2 bases, leaving 14 bases between the germline ends. Germline V CDR1 and CDR2: MNHNS, SASEGT. The CDR3 reads CASSPRPIPYEQYF. CDR3 DNA sequence: TGTGCCAGCAGCCCAAGACCGATACCCTACGAGCAGTACTTC.